A single T cell receptor (beta chain) is shown here with its context. This clone has ten or more counts. Its antigen is still unknown. Base qualities are not recorded, but no much larger clone differs from it by a single base. Counted from cysteine to phenylalanine, this CDR3 has 14 amino acids. Only the CDR3 DNA stays, 42 bases, in frame from base 1. The germline V gene provides CDR1 MNHEY and CDR2 SVGAGI. Compared with germline, V lacks 4 bases and J lacks 5 bases; bases without a gene match: 4. The data originate from a study of cytomegalovirus exposure and HLA in healthy donors (dated by TCRdb to 2015 to 2018). Broadly, across the study: An earlier analysis of approximately 600 of the donors reported roughly 270 Gb of sequence data and 117 million unique TCR beta sequences from about 180 million T cells. In addition to the first cohort of hundreds of subjects, a separate validation cohort of 120 different subjects was used. In an earlier analysis of about 590 of the donors, high-throughput TCR beta sequencing was used to judge whether each TCR beta V gene segment behaved as functional or pseudogenic. Donor age, sex, ethnicity and CMV serostatus were collected together with the repertoire data. About 300 gigabases of sequencing data and tens of millions of unique TCR sequences were included in an early release covering roughly 600 HLA-typed donors. To predict cytomegalovirus infection status, the study combined high-throughput TCR immunosequencing, statistical association of individual TCRs with disease status, and machine learning. A handful of DR-DQ haplotypes were handled as single units for association and clustering because linkage in the cohort was strong. Among 350 to 400 genotyped donors of the cohort, an average of approximately 250,000 unique TCR beta nucleotide sequences were sequenced per donor, 15% to 20% of them non-productive. In the later analysis, no new phenotypic data were used to find candidate immune exposures; instead, reliance was placed on TCR beta sequences and their occurrence across donors. The aim of the study was to test whether cataloging public T cell receptors could identify signatures of past pathogen exposure. Both class I and class II loci were covered by HLA typing, at four-digit resolution. Every repertoire in the discovery cohort had been generated on one and the same sequencing platform. A later genetic analysis used genome-wide SNP genotypes for about 60% of the roughly 670 donors, treating that subset as a discovery cohort. The study used immunosequencing to profile the T cell repertoires of more than 650 subjects and linked those repertoires to cytomegalovirus serostatus. Of the 300 to 450 genotyped donors, approximately 83% fell in the genetic ancestry cluster associated with self-reported Caucasian donors. The number of donors typed differed by locus, with about 629-640 for A, B, C, DRB1 and DQB1, about 500 for DQA1, about 610 for DPA1, and around 460 for DPB1. A later analysis re-analyzed previously published TCR beta repertoires from about 600 donors and added high-resolution HLA genotyping to study TCR occurrence patterns. Study-wide conclusions, independent of this receptor: The earlier analysis of approximately 540 of the donors excluded roughly 16 rarely observed V segments, including chromosome 9 orphons, because counts were too low. V-gene and J-gene trimming of TCR beta chains was associated with a missense DCLRE1C variant in a later genetic analysis, and the association was replicated in an independent cohort. Broadly in line with IMGT annotations, most TCR beta V segments showed up in productive rearrangements about 87% or about 30% of the time in an earlier analysis of several hundred of the donors. According to a later analysis, TCR association rates differed among HLA loci, with DRB1 alleles showing the most associated TCRs and HLA-C alleles showing the fewest. Because the 87-base-pair reads could not distinguish some IMGT-functional V segments, including TRBV6-2 and TRBV6-3, those segments were excluded. A total of 164 TCR beta chains were listed by the study as associated with cytomegalovirus. Most TCR sequences were seen in very few donors, while some public TCRs were found in many individuals. The classifier was reported to diagnose cytomegalovirus status with high specificity and sensitivity in both the original cohort and the validation cohort. In a later analysis, 15,000 to 20,000 TCR beta sequences were associated with specific HLA alleles at a false discovery rate of 0.05. A later analysis reported that several top co-occurrence clusters appeared linked to parvovirus B19, influenza, CMV and Epstein-Barr virus. A cluster of highly shared sequence variants was judged likely to be a technical artifact of the sequencing pipeline. Most CMV-associated TCR beta chains appeared to be HLA-restricted in a later analysis, and the HLA associations seemed to be driven largely by CMV exposure. This cohort had only TCR beta chains sequenced, and the lack of alpha or paired-chain data limited which features could be detected. In a later analysis, HLA-associated TCR beta chains were found to be more clonally expanded and to have lower generation probabilities than equally common non-associated chains. Because some donors lacked HLA typing at each locus, the association tests relied only on the typed subset. A further reported finding was that TCR beta sequences accurately predicted the HLA-A and HLA-B alleles for most subjects in the first cohort. A few of the identified cytomegalovirus-associated TCR beta chains were confirmed in vitro to be specific for cytomegalovirus antigens. Sequencing depth was assumed to be roughly uniform across donors in the presence/absence analyses, though that assumption may not hold. Linkage disequilibrium might explain the correlated functional status among segregating V segments, but an unknown experimental factor could not be excluded. Assigning TCR associations to individual alleles was difficult when HLA alleles, especially DR and DQ, strongly co-occurred. In a later genetic analysis, fewer N-insertions in productive TCRs were reported among donors in an Asian-associated ancestry cluster than the 666-donor mean. CMV serostatus was the only immune exposure information available for the cohort. The authors suggested that the approach could potentially be extended to other disease states and immunological phenotypes.

The library was generated by the immunoSEQ multiplex PCR assay. For the multiplex PCR, a mixture combining 60 forward primers for TCR Vbeta segments and 13 reverse primers for TCR Jbeta segments was used. A multiplex PCR assay on genomic DNA amplified the CDR3 region of rearranged TCR beta genes. On the Illumina HiSeq System, the amplified TCR beta libraries were sequenced as 87-base-pair reads. The authors processed their data as follows. In a later analysis, 77 million or so unique TCR beta chains were counted across the approximately 640 repertoires, and around 10 million of these chains were shared by at least two donors. Raw reads were error-corrected and collapsed into unique sequences with a nearest-neighbor algorithm that merged closely related sequences to remove PCR and sequencing errors. CDR3 sequences were aligned to IMGT reference sequences to assign V, D and J gene segments. For a sequence to be retained, a match of at least six nucleotides to both a V gene segment and a J gene segment was required. Rearrangements were called productive when the CDR3 lacked stop codons and stayed in frame with V and J; all others were non-productive. CDR3 was defined by IMGT convention, running from the second conserved V-encoded cysteine to the conserved J-encoded phenylalanine. In an earlier analysis of more than 550 of the donors, sequences lacking an unambiguous match to a single V gene segment were excluded. An earlier analysis of approximately 590 of the donors called V segments functional above 56.7% productive rearrangements and segregating when the between-donor standard deviation exceeded 5%. A statistical classification framework was built for diagnosing cytomegalovirus status from the catalog of TCR beta chain sequences. A later analysis assigned V and J genes by comparing TCR nucleotide sequences with IMGT/GENE-DB human TR gene sequences. A later analysis assigned CDR3 sequences and most-parsimonious VDJ recombination scenarios with the TCRdist pipeline. In a later analysis, each TCR beta chain was defined by its CDR3 amino acid sequence together with its V-gene family, and reads lacking a unique V-gene family were excluded. A later analysis removed over 500 highly shared, low-generation-probability nucleotide sequences to deal with suspected cross-contamination and a sequencing artifact. For each public chain, a later analysis derived a clonal expansion index from normalized ranks of inferred template counts within each repertoire. In a later analysis, generation probabilities were computed with a VDJ recombination model fitted to out-of-frame rearrangements, and the resulting probabilities were checked against IGoR. Hypergeometric tests were used in a later analysis to score TCR-TCR, TCR-HLA and TCR-CMV co-occurrence, with a repertoire-size bias correction applied to the TCR pairs. To estimate false discovery rates, a later analysis permuted the HLA or CMV assignments 20 times. In a later analysis, co-occurring TCRs were grouped using DBSCAN, with TCRdist sequence similarity added in when clustering inside HLA-allele-positive subsets. Repertoires with fewer than 30,000 or more than 120,000 public chains were left out of co-occurrence clustering, as were five repertoires with anomalous nucleotide sharing. In its TCRdb copy, this immuneACCESS table keeps in-frame sequences only and misses some clones. Where compared with another copy, unresolved V genes explain less than half of these, and the others have no known cause. Clone size and the V and J calls come from that table; the DNA yielded D and trimming. The sample data list over 100,000 clones, and 10% of these were observed just once. The ten largest clones take up approximately 6.1% of the sample.

The cohort was made up of several hundred healthy bone marrow donors. Cohort members were all nominally healthy when sampled, although unrecorded immune exposures were likely present. The donor was CMV seropositive and was included in the group of 250 to 300 seropositive cohort members. Each donor provided a peripheral blood sample, and peripheral blood mononuclear cells were used for TCR beta sequencing. Genomic DNA was extracted from the blood cell samples with the Qiagen DNeasy Blood Extraction Kit. This receptor was identified in a man aged 35 to 55 in good health and CMV-seropositive. Sequencing was done on a sample of PBMCs. Recombination linked TRBV6-5 to TRBJ2-2; 7 junctional bases match TRBD1. The sequenced DNA: TGTGCCAGCAGTTTCCTACAGGGGACCGGGGAGCTGTTTTTT. This gives the protein CASSFLQGTGELFF.